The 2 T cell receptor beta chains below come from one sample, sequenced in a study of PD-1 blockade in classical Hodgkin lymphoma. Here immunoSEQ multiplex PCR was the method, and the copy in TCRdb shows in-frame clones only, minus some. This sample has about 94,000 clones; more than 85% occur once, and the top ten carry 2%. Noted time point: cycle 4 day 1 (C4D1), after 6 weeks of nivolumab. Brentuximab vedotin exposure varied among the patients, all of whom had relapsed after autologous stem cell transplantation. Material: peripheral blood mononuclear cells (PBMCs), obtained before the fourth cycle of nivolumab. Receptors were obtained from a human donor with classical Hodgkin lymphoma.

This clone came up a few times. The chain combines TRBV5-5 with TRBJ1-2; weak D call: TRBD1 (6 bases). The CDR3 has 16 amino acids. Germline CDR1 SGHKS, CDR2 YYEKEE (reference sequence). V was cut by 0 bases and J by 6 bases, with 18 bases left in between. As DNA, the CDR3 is TGTGCCAGCAGCTTGGCCTACAACAGGGCCTTCGATGGCTACACCTTC. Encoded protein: CASSLAYNRAFDGYTF.

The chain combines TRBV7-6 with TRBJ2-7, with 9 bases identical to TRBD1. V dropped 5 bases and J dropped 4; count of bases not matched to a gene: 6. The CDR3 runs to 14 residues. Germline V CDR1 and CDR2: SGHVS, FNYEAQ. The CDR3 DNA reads TGTGCCAGCAGCGAGGGACAGGGCCTGTACGAGCAGTACTTC. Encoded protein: CASSEGQGLYEQYF.